This passage covers 14 T cell receptor beta chains from one sample sequenced in a study of T cells in Graves' hyperthyroidism and ophthalmopathy. Regions amplified from RNA transcripts were the TCR beta CDR3 regions. With the HTBI primer set, the TCR CDR3 went through a first round of RT-PCR. MiXCR, run by TCRdb on the multiplex PCR reads, gives a single entry per CDR3 protein. The data show about 620,000 distinct CDR3 sequences, with about 17% seen just once and approximately 3.9% held by the top ten. The sequencing input was blood. These TCRs come from a woman aged 25 to 39 with Graves' hyperthyroidism.

Concerning this clonotype itself: A much larger clone differs by one base, so this may be a read error. The chain has TRBV28 and TRBJ2-1; D gene ambiguous. Germline lookup yields CDR1 MDHEN and CDR2 SYDVKM. Between the trimmed V and J ends, which lost 8 bases and 5 bases, there was a span of 13 bases. This CDR3 region has 13 residues. The DNA for the CDR3 is TGTGCCAGCGGATCGAGGTTGGACAATGAGCAGTTCTTC. The encoded protein is CASGSRLDNEQFF.

This chain joins TRBV7-6 and TRBJ2-7; D uncertain. Germline CDR1 reads SGHVS; CDR2 reads FNYEAQ. Trimming took 7 bases from V and 3 from J, leaving 16 bases between them. The CDR3 runs to 14 residues. This chain's CDR3 is CASIRTPSSYEQYF. CDR3 sequence (DNA): TGTGCCAGCATAAGGACCCCCTCGAGCTACGAGCAGTACTTC.

This clonotype was counted at least ten times. V is TRBV30 and J is TRBJ1-1; no firm D call. Germline CDR1 and CDR2: GTSNPN and SVGIG (reference sequence). The CDR3 extends over 12 amino acids. Trimming took 0 bases from V and 5 from J, leaving 7 bases between them. The CDR3 DNA is TGTGCCTGGAGTGTAGGGAGGACTGAAGCTTTCTTT. This gives the protein CAWSVGRTEAFF.

Many counts were recorded for this clonotype. This chain connects TRBV18 to TRBJ2-1; D is undetermined. The germline V gene has CDR1 KGHSH and CDR2 LQKENI. Trimming shortened V by 2 bases and J by 3 bases, and 8 bases separated the two germline ends. CDR3 length: 14 residues. The CDR3 protein is CASSPRQDYNEQFF. CDR3 nucleotides: TGTGCCAGCTCACCAAGGCAGGACTACAATGAGCAGTTCTTC.

Here the CDR3 DNA reads TGTGCCAGCAGTTTGACCCCGGGACTAGCCTACGAGCAGTACTTC. It specifies CASSLTPGLAYEQYF. V and J are TRBV27 and TRBJ2-7, with TRBD2 matching over 8 bases. There are 15 residues in the CDR3. Germline assignment: CDR1 MNHEY and CDR2 SMNVEV (reference sequence). V gave up 3 bases and J gave up 2 bases; unmatched junction bases: 6.

This chain connects TRBV19 to TRBJ2-1; TRBD1 might be the D (5 bases). With 3 bases removed from V and 6 bases from J, the gap between germline ends came to 9 bases. Germline assignment: CDR1 LNHDA and CDR2 SQIVND (reference sequence). The CDR3 is 13 residues long. In nucleotides, the CDR3 is TGTGCCAGTAGTATTCGACAGTCCAATGAGCAGTTCTTC. This encodes CASSIRQSNEQFF.

V is TRBV5-6 and J is TRBJ2-7; D is unresolved. This CDR3 has 15 amino acids. V lost 4 bases to trimming and J lost 4 bases, with 18 bases between them. CDR1 is SGHDT and CDR2 is YYEEEE in the germline V gene. The CDR3 DNA reads as TGTGCCAGCAGCCTTTCGGGCTTCAAGGGATACGAGCAGTACTTC. This sequence encodes CASSLSGFKGYEQYF.

Notes on this clonotype: A much bigger clone sits one base away, suggesting this may be a read error. The rearrangement joins TRBV7-2 to TRBJ2-1, with TRBD2 identical over 7 bases. Germline assignment: CDR1 SGHTA and CDR2 FQGNSA. With 8 bases clipped from V and 0 bases from J, the junction kept 10 bases outside the gene matches. The CDR3 runs 16 residues. The CDR3 DNA follows: TGTGCCAGCGCCCCCAGCGGGAAAAGCTCCTACAATGAGCAGTTCTTC. Amino acids: CASAPSGKSSYNEQFF.

This clonotype showed up just once. A much larger clone sits a single nucleotide away, making a read error possible. J is TRBJ2-3 and V is TRBV28; D unclear. Germline V CDR1 and CDR2: MDHEN, SYDVKM. This CDR3 is built from 14 residues. The CDR3 region has the DNA TGTGCCAGCAGATCGGATCTCGAGGCAGATACGCAGTGTTTT. Translated: CASRSDLEADTQCF.

This clonotype was recorded at least ten times. The rearrangement joins TRBV7-2 to TRBJ1-6, with 7 bases matching TRBD1. The V and J ends lost 5 bases and 7 bases, in that order; junction bases with no gene match: 20. The CDR3 covers 19 residues. CDR1 and CDR2 from the germline V gene are SGHTA and FQGNSA. The CDR3 protein is CASSPRLTGVIGQNSPLHF. CDR3 nucleotides: TGTGCCAGCAGCCCACGACTCACAGGGGTAATCGGGCAAAATTCACCCCTCCACTTT.

This sequence joins TRBV27 and TRBJ2-1; D may match TRBD1 or TRBD2 (5 bases each). Germline V gene lookup returns CDR1 MNHEY and CDR2 SMNVEV (reference sequence). This CDR3 has 17 residues. The V end lost 5 bases, the J end lost 8 bases, and 25 bases lay between the germline ends. This CDR3 reads CASSGLPRGRLHDEQFF. CDR3 nucleotides: TGTGCCAGCAGTGGACTCCCGAGGGGTAGACTACACGATGAGCAGTTCTTC.

There are many counts of this clonotype. The gene calls are TRBV6-2 or TRBV6-3 and TRBJ2-7; TRBD2 matches at 10 bases. Trimming at V came to 11 bases and at J to 1 base, leaving 5 bases not matched to a gene. Germline CDR1 and CDR2: MNHEY and SVGEGT. This CDR3 is 13 amino acids long. CDR3 in DNA: TGTGCCTCTTGGACTAGCGGATCCTACGAGCAGTACTTC. It encodes CASWTSGSYEQYF.

This clonotype was counted between two and nine times. The chain's CDR3 is CSARKFYGSNTEAFF. Written as DNA, the CDR3 is TGCAGTGCTAGGAAATTTTATGGGAGCAACACTGAAGCTTTCTTT. The J gene is TRBJ1-1, the V gene TRBV20-1, with D hard to call. This CDR3 comprises 15 residues. V was cut by 3 bases and J by 2 bases, with 16 bases left in between. The germline V gene encodes CDR1 DFQATT and CDR2 SNEGSKA (reference sequence).

This clonotype has a count of ten or more. The CDR3, as DNA: TGCGCCAGCAGCTTGTCTGAGGGGTACACCGGGGAGCTGTTTTTT. It translates to CASSLSEGYTGELFF. This sequence joins TRBV5-1 and TRBJ2-2; possibly TRBD1 or TRBD2 for D (5 bases each). V was pared by 1 base and J by 3 bases, with 10 bases between. This CDR3 region has 15 residues. The germline V gene has CDR1 SGHRS and CDR2 YFSETQ.